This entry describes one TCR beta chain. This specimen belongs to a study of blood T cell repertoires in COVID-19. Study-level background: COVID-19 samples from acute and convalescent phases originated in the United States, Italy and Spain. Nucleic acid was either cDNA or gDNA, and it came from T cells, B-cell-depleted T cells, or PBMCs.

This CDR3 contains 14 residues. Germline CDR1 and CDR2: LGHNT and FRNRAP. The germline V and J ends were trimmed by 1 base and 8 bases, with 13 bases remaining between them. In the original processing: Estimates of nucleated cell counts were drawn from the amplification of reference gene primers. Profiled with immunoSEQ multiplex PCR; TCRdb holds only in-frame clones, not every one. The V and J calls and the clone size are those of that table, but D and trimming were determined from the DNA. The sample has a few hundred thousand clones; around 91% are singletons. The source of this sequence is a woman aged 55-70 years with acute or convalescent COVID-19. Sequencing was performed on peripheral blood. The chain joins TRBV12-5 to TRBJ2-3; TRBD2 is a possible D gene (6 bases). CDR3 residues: CASGLGLGGGTQYF. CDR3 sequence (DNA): TGTGCTAGTGGTTTGGGACTAGGTGGTGGTACGCAGTATTTT.